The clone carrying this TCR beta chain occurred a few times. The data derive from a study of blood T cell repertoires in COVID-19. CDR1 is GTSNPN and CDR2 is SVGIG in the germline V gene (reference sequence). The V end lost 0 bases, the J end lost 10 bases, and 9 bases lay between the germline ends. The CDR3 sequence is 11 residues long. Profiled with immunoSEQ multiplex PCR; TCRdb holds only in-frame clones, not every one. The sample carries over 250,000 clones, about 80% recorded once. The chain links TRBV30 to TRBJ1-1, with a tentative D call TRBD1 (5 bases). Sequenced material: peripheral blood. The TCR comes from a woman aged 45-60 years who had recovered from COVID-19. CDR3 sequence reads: CAWSVGDGAFF. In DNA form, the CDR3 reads TGTGCCTGGAGTGTAGGGGATGGAGCTTTCTTT.